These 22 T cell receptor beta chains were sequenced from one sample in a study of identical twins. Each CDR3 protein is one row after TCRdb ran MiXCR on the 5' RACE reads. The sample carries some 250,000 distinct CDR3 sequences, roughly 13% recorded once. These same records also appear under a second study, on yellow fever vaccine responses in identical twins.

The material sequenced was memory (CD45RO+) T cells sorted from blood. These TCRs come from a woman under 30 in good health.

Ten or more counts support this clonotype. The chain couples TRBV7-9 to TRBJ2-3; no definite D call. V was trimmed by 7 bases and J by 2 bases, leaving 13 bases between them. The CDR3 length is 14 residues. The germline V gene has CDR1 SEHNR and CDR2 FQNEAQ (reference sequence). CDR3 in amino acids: CASTPKTDTDTQYF. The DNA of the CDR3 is TGTGCCAGCACTCCGAAGACGGACACAGATACGCAGTATTTT.

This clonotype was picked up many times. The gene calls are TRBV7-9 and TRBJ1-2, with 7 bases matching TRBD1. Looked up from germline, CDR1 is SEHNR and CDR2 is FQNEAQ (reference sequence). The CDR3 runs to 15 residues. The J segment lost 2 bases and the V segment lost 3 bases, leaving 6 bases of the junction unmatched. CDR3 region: CASSLDRTSNYGYTF. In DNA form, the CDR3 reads TGTGCCAGCAGCTTGGACAGGACCTCAAACTATGGCTACACCTTC. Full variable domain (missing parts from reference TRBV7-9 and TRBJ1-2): DTGVSQNPRHKITKRGQNVTFRCDPISEHNRLYWYRQTLGQGPEFLTYFQNEAQLEKSRLLSDRFSAERPKGSFSTLEIQRTEQGDSAMYLCASSLDRTSNYGYTFGSGTRLTVV.

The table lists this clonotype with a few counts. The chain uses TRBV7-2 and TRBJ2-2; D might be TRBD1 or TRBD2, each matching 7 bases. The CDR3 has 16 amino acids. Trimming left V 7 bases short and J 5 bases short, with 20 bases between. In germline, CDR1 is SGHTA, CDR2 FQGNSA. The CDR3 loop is CASTPPGRGQTGELFF. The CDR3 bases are TGTGCCAGCACCCCCCCGGGGAGGGGGCAAACCGGGGAGCTGTTTTTT.

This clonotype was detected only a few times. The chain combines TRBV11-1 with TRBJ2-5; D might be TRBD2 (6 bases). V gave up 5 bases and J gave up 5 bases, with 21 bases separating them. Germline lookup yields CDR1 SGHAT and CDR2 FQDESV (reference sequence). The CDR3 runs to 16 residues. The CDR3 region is CASSRPPGGSGETQYF. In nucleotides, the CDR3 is TGTGCCAGCAGCCGCCCGCCTGGGGGGTCTGGCGAGACCCAGTACTTC.

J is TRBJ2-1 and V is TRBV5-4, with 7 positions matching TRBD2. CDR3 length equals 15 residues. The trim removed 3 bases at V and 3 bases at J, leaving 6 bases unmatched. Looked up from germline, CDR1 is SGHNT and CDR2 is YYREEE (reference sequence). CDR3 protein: CASSSSGIYYNEQFF. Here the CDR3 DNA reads TGTGCCAGCAGCTCCAGCGGGATTTACTACAATGAGCAGTTCTTC.

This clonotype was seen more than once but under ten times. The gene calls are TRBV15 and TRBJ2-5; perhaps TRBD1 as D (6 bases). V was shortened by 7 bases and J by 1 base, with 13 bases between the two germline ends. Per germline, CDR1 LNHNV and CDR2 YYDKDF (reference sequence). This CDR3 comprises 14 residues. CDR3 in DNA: TGTGCCACCACCCCTGACAGGTTCCAAGAGACCCAGTACTTC. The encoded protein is CATTPDRFQETQYF.

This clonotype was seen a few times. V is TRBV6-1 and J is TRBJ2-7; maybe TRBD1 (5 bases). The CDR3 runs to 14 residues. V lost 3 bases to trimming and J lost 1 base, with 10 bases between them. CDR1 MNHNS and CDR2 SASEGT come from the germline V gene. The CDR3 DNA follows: TGTGCCAGCAGTGAGGCAGGGATTTCCTACGAGCAGTACTTC. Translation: CASSEAGISYEQYF.

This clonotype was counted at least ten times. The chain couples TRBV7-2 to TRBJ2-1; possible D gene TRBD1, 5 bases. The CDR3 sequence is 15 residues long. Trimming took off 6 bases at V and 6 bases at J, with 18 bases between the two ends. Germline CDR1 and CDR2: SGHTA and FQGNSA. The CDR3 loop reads CASSPGQGGINEQFF. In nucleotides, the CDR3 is TGTGCCAGCAGTCCCGGGCAGGGTGGGATCAATGAGCAGTTCTTC.

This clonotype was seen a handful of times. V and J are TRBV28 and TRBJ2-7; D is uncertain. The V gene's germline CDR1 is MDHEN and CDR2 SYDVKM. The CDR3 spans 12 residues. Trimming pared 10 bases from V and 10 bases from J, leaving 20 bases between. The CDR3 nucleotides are TGTGCCACCGGTCAGGTCGGAAAGTTACAGTACTTC. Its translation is CATGQVGKLQYF.

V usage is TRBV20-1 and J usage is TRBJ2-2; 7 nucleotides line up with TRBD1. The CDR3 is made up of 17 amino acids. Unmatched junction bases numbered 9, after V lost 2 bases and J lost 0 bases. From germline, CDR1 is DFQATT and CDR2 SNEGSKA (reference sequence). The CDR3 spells CSARNPRGPPNTGELFF. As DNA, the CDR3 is TGCAGTGCTAGAAACCCGAGGGGGCCTCCGAACACCGGGGAGCTGTTTTTT.

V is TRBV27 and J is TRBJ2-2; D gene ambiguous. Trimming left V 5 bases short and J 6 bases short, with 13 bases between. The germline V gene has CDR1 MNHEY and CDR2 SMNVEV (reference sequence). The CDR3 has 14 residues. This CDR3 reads CASSITPTPGELFF. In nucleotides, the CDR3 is TGTGCCAGCAGTATAACGCCCACCCCCGGGGAGCTGTTTTTT.

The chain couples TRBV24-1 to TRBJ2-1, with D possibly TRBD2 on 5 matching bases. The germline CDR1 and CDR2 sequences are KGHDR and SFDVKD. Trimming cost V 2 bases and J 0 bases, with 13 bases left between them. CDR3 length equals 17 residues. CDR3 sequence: CATSDSAPGNSYNEQFF. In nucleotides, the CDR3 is TGTGCCACCAGTGATTCCGCGCCGGGGAACTCCTACAATGAGCAGTTCTTC.

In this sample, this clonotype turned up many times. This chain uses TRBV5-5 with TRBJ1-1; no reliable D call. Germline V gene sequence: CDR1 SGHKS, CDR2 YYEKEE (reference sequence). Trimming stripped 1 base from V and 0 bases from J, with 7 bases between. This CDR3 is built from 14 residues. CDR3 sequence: CASSLNPLNTEAFF. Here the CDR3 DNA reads TGTGCCAGCAGCTTGAACCCCTTGAACACTGAAGCTTTCTTT.

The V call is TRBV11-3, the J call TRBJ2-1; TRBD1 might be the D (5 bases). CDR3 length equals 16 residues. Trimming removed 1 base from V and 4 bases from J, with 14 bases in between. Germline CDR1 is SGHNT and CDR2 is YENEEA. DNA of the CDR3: TGTGCCAGCAGCTTAGCGTGGGGCAGCGCTTACAATGAGCAGTTCTTC. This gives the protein CASSLAWGSAYNEQFF.

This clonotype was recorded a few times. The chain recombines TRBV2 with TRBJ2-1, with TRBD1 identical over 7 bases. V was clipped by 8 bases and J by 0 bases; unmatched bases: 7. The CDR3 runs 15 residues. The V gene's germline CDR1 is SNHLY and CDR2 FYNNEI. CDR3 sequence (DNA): TGTGCCAGCTGCCCGGACAGGAGCTCCTACAATGAGCAGTTCTTC. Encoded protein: CASCPDRSSYNEQFF.

CDR3 sequence: CASSLGLAGSNEQFF. CDR3 nucleotide sequence: TGTGCCAGCAGTTTAGGGCTAGCTGGGTCCAATGAGCAGTTCTTC. V gene TRBV27 combines with J gene TRBJ2-1, with D perhaps matching TRBD2 (5 bases). V lost 2 bases to trimming and J lost 6 bases, with 14 bases between them. Germline CDR1 is MNHEY and CDR2 is SMNVEV (reference sequence). This CDR3 is built from 15 residues.

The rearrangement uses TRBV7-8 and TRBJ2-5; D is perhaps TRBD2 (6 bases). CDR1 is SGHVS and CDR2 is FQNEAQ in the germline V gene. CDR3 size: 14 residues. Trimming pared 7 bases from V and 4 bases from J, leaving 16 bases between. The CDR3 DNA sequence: TGTGCCAGCACCCAGGAGGGAAGGGGAGAGACCCAGTACTTC. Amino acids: CASTQEGRGETQYF.

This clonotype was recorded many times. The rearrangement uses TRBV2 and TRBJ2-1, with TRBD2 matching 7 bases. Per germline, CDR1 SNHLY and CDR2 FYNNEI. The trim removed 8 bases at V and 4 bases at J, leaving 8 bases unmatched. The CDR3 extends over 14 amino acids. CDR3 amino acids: CASARRELYNEQFF. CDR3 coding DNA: TGTGCCAGCGCTCGGCGGGAGTTATACAATGAGCAGTTCTTC.

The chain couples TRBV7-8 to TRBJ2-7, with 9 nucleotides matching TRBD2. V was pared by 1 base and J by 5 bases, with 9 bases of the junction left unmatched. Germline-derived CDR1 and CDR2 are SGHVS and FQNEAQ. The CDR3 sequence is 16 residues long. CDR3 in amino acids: CASSLEGAGGPHEQYF. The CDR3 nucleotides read TGTGCCAGCAGCTTAGAAGGGGCGGGAGGGCCCCACGAGCAGTACTTC. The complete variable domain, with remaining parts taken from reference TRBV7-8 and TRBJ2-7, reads GAGVSQSPRYKVAKRGQDVALRCDPISGHVSLFWYQQALGQGPEFLTYFQNEAQLDKSGLPSDRFFAERPEGSVSTLKIQRTQQEDSAVYLCASSLEGAGGPHEQYFGPGTRLTVT.

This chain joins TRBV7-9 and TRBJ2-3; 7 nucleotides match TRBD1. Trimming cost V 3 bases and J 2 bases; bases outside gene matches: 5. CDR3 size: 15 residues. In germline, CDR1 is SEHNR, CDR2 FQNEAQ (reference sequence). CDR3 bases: TGTGCCAGCAGCTTTAGGACAGGAACCACAGATACGCAGTATTTT. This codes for CASSFRTGTTDTQYF.

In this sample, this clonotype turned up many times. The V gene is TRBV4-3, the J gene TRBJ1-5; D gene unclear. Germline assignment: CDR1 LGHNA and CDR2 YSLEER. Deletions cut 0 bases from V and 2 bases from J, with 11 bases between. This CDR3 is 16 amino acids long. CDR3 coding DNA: TGCGCCAGCAGCCAAGAAAGCGACCGGGGCAATCAGCCCCAGCATTTT. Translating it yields CASSQESDRGNQPQHF.

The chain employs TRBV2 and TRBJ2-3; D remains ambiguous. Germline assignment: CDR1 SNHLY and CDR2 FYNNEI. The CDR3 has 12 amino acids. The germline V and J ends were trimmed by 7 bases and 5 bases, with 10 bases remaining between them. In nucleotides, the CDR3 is TGTGCCAGCACCGGGCACGGAGATACGCAGTATTTT. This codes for CASTGHGDTQYF. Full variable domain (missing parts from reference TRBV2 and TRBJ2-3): EPEVTQTPSHQVTQMGQEVILRCVPISNHLYFYWYRQILGQKVEFLVSFYNNEISEKSEIFDDQFSVERPDGSNFTLKIRSTKLEDSAMYFCASTGHGDTQYFGPGTRLTVL.